The T cell receptor beta chain under discussion was sequenced for a study of beta chain features in type 1 diabetes listed by TCRdb under 2018. The study in broad terms: Mean age, gender distribution, total cell number and subset yield were not different between patients and healthy donors. A total of approximately 99,000,000 sorted cells were examined across all samples, and RNA yield correlated strongly with the number of cells per subset. In the study, recently diagnosed type 1 diabetes patients and matched healthy donors were compared on the TCRB repertoires of their sorted circulating CD4+ T cell subsets. Regulatory and stem cell-like memory subsets were isolated from only 8 patients and 8 healthy donors, whereas naive and central memory subsets came from all 30 or so donors. Overall study outcomes, separate from this receptor: A moderate but significant shortening of TCRB CDR3 length was observed in type 1 diabetes patients in all four CD4+ subsets. Shorter templates might be favored by PCR, yet because patient and control samples were amplified and corrected together, any such skew would affect both groups equally. Naive, central memory and regulatory TCRB repertoires appeared to be more alike among patients than among healthy donors. Only small numbers of individuals were included in the HLA sub-analyses, which left unresolved whether HLA type had any influence on TCRB rearrangement. Sequencing cDNA rather than genomic DNA could over-represent highly expressing activated cells, although activation and CD3 levels did not differ between groups. Patients with type 1 diabetes made fewer insertions and deleted more nucleotides at VDJ recombination sites, implying thymic rearrangement abnormalities.

Notes on this clone: Its recognized antigen is unknown. No much larger clonotype is one base removed from it; base qualities were not supplied.

From each donor, a single peripheral blood sample of approximately 120 mL on average was drawn into heparinised tubes. A BD FACSAria II was used to sort naive, central memory, regulatory and stem cell-like memory CD4+ T cells with a panel that included CD45RO, CCR7, CD25, CD127, CD95 and CD27. All sorted populations exceeded 95% purity. PBMCs were isolated right away by Lymphoprep density gradient centrifugation and were stained directly, without culture. So that batch effects would be minimized, each experiment stained and sorted samples in pairs, pairing one healthy donor with one patient. From cysteine to phenylalanine, the CDR3 is 15 amino acids long. Left in the record is the CDR3 DNA by itself, 45 bases read in frame from the first base. Relative to germline, V is missing 5 bases and J is missing 4 bases, with 9 bases of the junction outside any gene match. Per the germline V gene, SNHLY is the CDR1 and FYNNEI is the CDR2.

The High Capacity cDNA Reverse Transcription Kit was used to reverse transcribe all of the isolated RNA, meaning that expressed TCRB transcripts were what got sequenced. Deep immunoSEQ sequencing was applied to naive, central memory and regulatory T cell samples, giving an average of roughly 3.5 million total reads per sample. Sorted cells were lysed in RLT buffer, and RNA was extracted using DNase-treated RNeasy Micro or Mini kits according to cell number. To prevent cross-contamination, every cell subset was processed on its own, while patient and healthy donor samples were processed together. The immunoSEQ multiplex PCR was used to amplify TCRB sequences from cDNA, yielding 87-bp fragments that span the CDR3 region. Sequencing of the amplicons was done on the Illumina HiSeq platform. Processing in the source paper ran as follows. PCR bias was corrected computationally using synthetic template baselines, and reads within Hamming distance 2 were collapsed, with unmergeable singletons discarded. Reads were aligned to IMGT to assign V, D and J genes, CDR3 length, and insertions or deletions at six rearrangement sites. Within each subset, clonotype counts were normalized to the number of sorted cells before true diversity and Gini coefficients were calculated with the tcR R package. Repertoire sharing was quantified using the overlap coefficient calculated on TCRB nucleotide sequences. Out-of-frame TCRB sequences from naive cells were analyzed to stand in for the pre-selection repertoire. Sourced from immuneACCESS, this table was stored by TCRdb with only in-frame sequences that have V and J called. A share of the clones is absent; for the studies checked, an unresolved V gene accounts for under half, and the remainder has no known explanation. V and J calls and clone size follow that table, whereas D and trimming were derived from the DNA. Across this sample there are 330,000 or so clones, with around 20% seen only once. The ten largest account for around 0.045% of the sample.

This chain is built from TRBV2 and TRBJ2-5; 8 central nucleotides agree with TRBD2. The TCR originated in a woman under 30 in good health. Sequences were obtained from naive CD4+ T cells from blood. Read against the paper, the sample's cell subset or site label means: true naive CD4+ T cells. The sequence in DNA is TGTGCCAGCAGTTCGACCGGGACTAGACGAGAGACCCAGTACTTC. Translated, this is CASSSTGTRRETQYF.